These 16 T cell receptor beta chains share one sample of origin, sequenced in a study of cytomegalovirus exposure and HLA in healthy donors. 60 Vbeta and 13 Jbeta primers were used in PCR. Here immunoSEQ multiplex PCR was the method, and the copy in TCRdb shows in-frame clones only, minus some. Here the sample spans about 140,000 clones, approximately 82% being singletons. Sample: PBMCs. Source of these receptors: a middle-aged man in good health and CMV-seronegative.

The chain combines TRBV4-3 with TRBJ2-1; 10 nucleotides line up with TRBD1. CDR1 and CDR2 (germline): LGHNA, YSLEER. This CDR3 region has 16 residues. Trimming took 4 bases from V and 3 from J; bases not matched to a gene: 6. The CDR3, as DNA: TGCGCCAGCAGCCCCGAAGGGACAGGGGACTACAATGAGCAGTTCTTC. This encodes CASSPEGTGDYNEQFF.

The rearrangement uses TRBV4-2 and TRBJ2-7; 9 bases fit TRBD1. Germline V gene lookup returns CDR1 LGHNA and CDR2 YNFKEQ. The CDR3 contains 16 residues. With 2 bases clipped from V and 6 bases from J, the junction kept 11 bases outside the gene matches. The CDR3 spells CASSQTGQGWIFEQYF. The CDR3 DNA reads TGTGCCAGCAGCCAAACGGGACAGGGTTGGATTTTCGAGCAGTACTTC.

The gene calls are TRBV15 and TRBJ1-1; possible D gene TRBD1, 5 bases. V was trimmed by 4 bases and J by 6 bases, leaving 21 bases between them. The CDR3 is 16 residues long. CDR1 LNHNV and CDR2 YYDKDF come from the germline V gene (reference sequence). The CDR3, as DNA: TGTGCCACCAGCACTCCCTCTGGGCAGGGTGGGCCTGAAGCTTTCTTT. Residues: CATSTPSGQGGPEAFF.

The chain uses TRBV10-3 and TRBJ2-1; the match to TRBD2 covers 10 bases. The germline V gene encodes CDR1 ENHRY and CDR2 SYGVKD. The CDR3 runs to 17 residues. The trim removed 4 bases at V and 6 bases at J, leaving 12 bases unmatched. As DNA, the CDR3 is TGTGCCATCAGTGTGGGGAGCGGGGGGGCCCGGATCAATGAGCAGTTCTTC. Translation gives CAISVGSGGARINEQFF.

This chain joins TRBV4-1 and TRBJ2-7; D unclear. There are 14 residues in the CDR3. CDR1 and CDR2 (germline): MGHRA, YSYEKL. Trimming pared 3 bases from V and 4 bases from J, leaving 13 bases between. CDR3 nucleotides: TGCGCCAGCAGCCAGGGCACCAGAGAATACGAGCAGTACTTC. It encodes CASSQGTREYEQYF.

The gene calls are TRBV19 and TRBJ2-5; tentatively, D is TRBD2 (5 bases). Trimming removed 3 bases at V and 3 bases at J, with 8 bases between. The length of the CDR3 is 13 residues. CDR1 is LNHDA and CDR2 is SQIVND in the germline V gene (reference sequence). This chain's CDR3 is CASSIGVKETQYF. The CDR3 nucleotides are TGTGCCAGTAGTATCGGGGTGAAAGAGACCCAGTACTTC.

V gene TRBV5-4 combines with J gene TRBJ1-1; no clear D. CDR3 length equals 13 residues. V lost 4 bases and J lost 2, with 9 bases in between. Germline V gives CDR1 SGHNT, CDR2 YYREEE (reference sequence). In DNA form, the CDR3 reads TGTGCCAGCAGCCCTAGGATCAACACTGAAGCTTTCTTT. Amino acids: CASSPRINTEAFF. Together with reference TRBV5-4 and TRBJ1-1, the CDR3 gives the full variable domain: ETGVTQSPTHLIKTRGQQVTLRCSSQSGHNTVSWYQQALGQGPQFIFQYYREEENGRGNFPPRFSGLQFPNYSSELNVNALELDDSALYLCASSPRINTEAFFGQGTRLTVV.

The chain combines TRBV7-7 with TRBJ2-1; 13 bases are a match to TRBD2. The CDR3 length is 15 residues. V shed 5 bases, J shed 6 bases, and the junction held 4 bases outside the gene matches. In germline, CDR1 is SSHAT, CDR2 FNYEAQ (reference sequence). CDR3 protein: CASSLGLAGTNEQFF. The CDR3 DNA is TGTGCCAGCAGCCTGGGACTAGCGGGAACCAATGAGCAGTTCTTC.

The sample holds one count of this clone. The chain employs TRBV28 and TRBJ2-5; no clear D gene. This CDR3 is built from 15 residues. The germline V gene has CDR1 MDHEN and CDR2 SYDVKM. V lost 5 bases and J 3 bases, leaving 16 bases between the germline ends. The CDR3 nucleotides are TGTGCCAGCAGTGCCTTAGAAGACTCAGAAGAGACCCAGTACTTC. This encodes CASSALEDSEETQYF.

This clone was picked up a small number of times. The V and J genes are TRBV27 and TRBJ2-7; 9 positions agree with TRBD1. V was pared by 8 bases and J by 4 bases, with 6 bases of the junction left unmatched. CDR1 MNHEY and CDR2 SMNVEV come from the germline V gene (reference sequence). The CDR3 sequence is 13 residues long. The CDR3, as DNA: TGTGCCAGCGGCCAGACAGGGGGTTACGAGCAGTACTTC. This sequence encodes CASGQTGGYEQYF.

Notes on this clone: The junction shows a germline mismatch at one end, possibly a read error. The J gene is TRBJ1-1, the V gene TRBV4-1; TRBD1 matches at 7 bases. The CDR3 totals 14 residues. Germline V gene data show CDR1 as MGHRA and CDR2 as YSYEKL. The CDR3 reads CASSHQTGFTEALF. CDR3 sequence (DNA): TGCGCCAGCAGCCATCAGACAGGGTTCACTGAAGCTCTCTTT.

The gene calls are TRBV7-8 and TRBJ2-1; 13 bases line up with TRBD2. The germline gives CDR1 SGHVS, CDR2 FQNEAQ. The V segment lost 1 base and the J segment 7 bases; nucleotides outside the gene matches: 10. There are 18 residues in the CDR3. This CDR3 reads CASSLGGLTSGGGNEQFF. CDR3 in DNA: TGTGCCAGCAGCTTAGGTGGCCTAACTAGCGGGGGGGGTAATGAGCAGTTCTTC.

The rearrangement links TRBV11-2 to TRBJ2-7; a weak D match, TRBD2 (5 bases). CDR1 and CDR2 (germline): SGHAT, FQNNGV. CDR3 size: 12 residues. V lost 5 bases and J 7 bases, leaving 12 bases between the germline ends. The CDR3 nucleotides are TGTGCCAGCAGCCATGGGCCGGGAGAGCAGTACTTC. Its translation is CASSHGPGEQYF.

The chain is built from TRBV29-1 and TRBJ1-1; D is ambiguous. Germline-derived CDR1 and CDR2 are SQVTM and ANQGSEA. The CDR3 contains 14 residues. Trimming took 6 bases from V and 1 from J, leaving 15 bases between them. In nucleotides, the CDR3 is TGCAGCGTCCAACCGGGTTTCACGAACACTGAAGCTTTCTTT. Protein: CSVQPGFTNTEAFF. Drawing the rest from reference TRBV29-1 and TRBJ1-1, the complete variable domain is SAVISQKPSRDICQRGTSLTIQCQVDSQVTMMFWYRQQPGQSLTLIATANQGSEATYESGFVIDKFPISRPNLTFSTLTVSNMSPEDSSIYLCSVQPGFTNTEAFFGQGTRLTVV.

The chain has TRBV10-3 and TRBJ1-5; D call uncertain. The CDR3 length is 13 residues. V was cut by 0 bases and J by 5 bases, with 5 bases left in between. Germline V CDR1 and CDR2: ENHRY, SYGVKD. The CDR3 loop is CAISESRDQPQHF. DNA for the CDR3: TGTGCCATCAGTGAGTCGCGGGATCAGCCCCAGCATTTT.

This rearrangement joins TRBV5-1 to TRBJ2-2, with D possibly being TRBD1 (5 bases). With 0 bases removed from V and 6 bases from J, the gap between germline ends came to 12 bases. In germline, CDR1 is SGHRS, CDR2 YFSETQ. The CDR3 covers 15 residues. The CDR3 protein is CASSLVGREAGELFF. Written as DNA, the CDR3 is TGCGCCAGCAGCTTGGTGGGCAGGGAAGCCGGGGAGCTGTTTTTT. The full variable domain, completed using reference TRBV5-1 and TRBJ2-2, is KAGVTQTPRYLIKTRGQQVTLSCSPISGHRSVSWYQQTPGQGLQFLFEYFSETQRNKGNFPGRFSGRQFSNSRSEMNVSTLELGDSALYLCASSLVGREAGELFFGEGSRLTVL.